The T cell receptor beta chain described here comes from a study of T-cell reconstitution after alpha-beta-depleted transplantation in children. Preparation of the TCRbeta library involved a method that used unique molecular identifiers. TCRdb itself ran the PCR reads through MiXCR, one entry per CDR3 protein. This sample yields about 490,000 distinct CDR3 sequences, of which under 12% are seen a single time; roughly 2% belongs to the top ten. The germline CDR1 and CDR2 sequences are SGHRS and YFSETQ. The CDR3 spans 15 residues. The junction had 9 bases not matched to a gene; V was cut back by 3 bases and J by 5 bases. This clonotype was recorded many times. Its target is not known. Notes on the study in general: Several hundred rapidly expanded clones from non-depleted graft cells reportedly supplied alpha-beta T cells about two months post-transplant. T-cell counts and diversity were attributed mostly to newly produced T cells one year after transplant. Some patients showed high day-60 TCRbeta diversity, which derived from surviving recipient T cells and thymic progenitors.

This receptor was taken from a child between 2 and 9 years old with inherited bone marrow failure, due to receive a stem cell transplant. The gene calls are TRBV5-1 and TRBJ2-3, with 7 positions matching TRBD2. This specimen was PBMCs, taken before TCRalphabeta/CD19-depleted stem cell transplant. Here the CDR3 reads CASSWEPGRGDTQYF. The CDR3 DNA is TGCGCCAGCAGCTGGGAACCGGGGAGGGGAGATACGCAGTATTTT.